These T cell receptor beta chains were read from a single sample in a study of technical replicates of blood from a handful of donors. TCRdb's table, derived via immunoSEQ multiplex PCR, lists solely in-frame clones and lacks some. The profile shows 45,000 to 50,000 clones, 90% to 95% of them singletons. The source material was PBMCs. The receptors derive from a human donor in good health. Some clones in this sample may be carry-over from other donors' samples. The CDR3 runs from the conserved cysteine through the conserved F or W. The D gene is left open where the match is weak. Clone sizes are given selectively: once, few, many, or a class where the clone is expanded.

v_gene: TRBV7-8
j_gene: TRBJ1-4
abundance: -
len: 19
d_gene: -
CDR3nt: TGTGCCAGCAGCTTAAAGGACAGTACCCCGAGCTCAACTAATGAAAAACTGTTTTTT
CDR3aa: CASSLKDSTPSSTNEKLFF

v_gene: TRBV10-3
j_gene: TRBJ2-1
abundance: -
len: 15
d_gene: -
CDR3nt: TGTGCCATCAGTGGGCCTGGGGGGGCAAGGAATGAGCAGTTCTTC
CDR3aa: CAISGPGGARNEQFF

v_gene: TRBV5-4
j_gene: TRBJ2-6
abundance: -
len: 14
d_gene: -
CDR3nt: TGTGCCAGCAGCTTCGGAGCTGGGGCCAACGTCCTGACTTTC
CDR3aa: CASSFGAGANVLTF

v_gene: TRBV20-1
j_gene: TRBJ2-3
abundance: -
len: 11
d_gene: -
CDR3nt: TGCAGTGCTAGCGGGGCAGATACGCAGTATTTT
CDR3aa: CSASGADTQYF

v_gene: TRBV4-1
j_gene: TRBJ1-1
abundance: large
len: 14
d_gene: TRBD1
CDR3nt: TGCGCCAGCAGCTTAGGGACAGGGGGTGCTGAAGCTTTCTTT
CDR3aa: CASSLGTGGAEAFF

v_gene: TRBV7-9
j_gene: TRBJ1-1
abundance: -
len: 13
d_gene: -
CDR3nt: TGTGCCAGCAGCTTACTCAGGGCTGACCAAGCTTTCTTT
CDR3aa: CASSLLRADQAFF

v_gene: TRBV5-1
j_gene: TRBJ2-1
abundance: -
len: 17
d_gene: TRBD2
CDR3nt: TGCGCCAGCAGCAGAACAGGACTAGCGGGGTCCTACAATGAGCAGTTCTTC
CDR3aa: CASSRTGLAGSYNEQFF

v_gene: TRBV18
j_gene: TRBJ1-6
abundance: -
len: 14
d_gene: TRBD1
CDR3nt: TGTGCCAGCTCACCGTCTGGGACAGAATCACCCCTCCACTTT
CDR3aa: CASSPSGTESPLHF

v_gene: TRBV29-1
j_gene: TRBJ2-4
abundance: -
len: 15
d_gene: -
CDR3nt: TGCAGCGTTGAGCAGGGGTGGCCCAAAATGAGGATTCAGTACTTC
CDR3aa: CSVEQGWPKMRIQYF

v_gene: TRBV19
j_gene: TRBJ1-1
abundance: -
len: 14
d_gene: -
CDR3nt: TGTGCCAGTAGCCCCACAGGTTGGGGCACTGAAGCTTTCTTT
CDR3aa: CASSPTGWGTEAFF

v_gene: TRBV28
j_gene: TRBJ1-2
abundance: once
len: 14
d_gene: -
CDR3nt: TGTGCCAGCAGCCCAGGGGTCCAGTCCTATGGCTACACCTTC
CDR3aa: CASSPGVQSYGYTF

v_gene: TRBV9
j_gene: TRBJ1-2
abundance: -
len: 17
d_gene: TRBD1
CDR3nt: TGTGCCAGCAGCCCTGGGACAGGAGGTGGTTTTACCTATGGCTACACCTTC
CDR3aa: CASSPGTGGGFTYGYTF

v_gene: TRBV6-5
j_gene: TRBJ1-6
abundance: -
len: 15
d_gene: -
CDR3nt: TGTGCCAGCAGTTACTCGGCAGGGATCGATTCACCCCTCCACTTT
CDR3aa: CASSYSAGIDSPLHF

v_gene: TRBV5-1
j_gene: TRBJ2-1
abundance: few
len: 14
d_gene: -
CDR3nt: TGCGCCAGCAGCCCCTCCGGCGGCTACAATGAGCAGTTCTTC
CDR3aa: CASSPSGGYNEQFF

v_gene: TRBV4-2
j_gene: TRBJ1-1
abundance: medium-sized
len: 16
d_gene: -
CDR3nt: TGTGCCAGCAGCCAAGGAGGGCAAGACATGAACACTGAAGCTTTCTTT
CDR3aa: CASSQGGQDMNTEAFF

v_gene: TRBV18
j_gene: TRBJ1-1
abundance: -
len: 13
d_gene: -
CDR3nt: TGTGCCAGCTCACCGGAACAGGGCTCTGAAGCTTTCTTT
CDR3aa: CASSPEQGSEAFF

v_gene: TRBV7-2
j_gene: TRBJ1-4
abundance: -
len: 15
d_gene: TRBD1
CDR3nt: TGTGCCAGCAGCTCCAACAGGGGTATTAATGAAAAACTGTTTTTT
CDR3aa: CASSSNRGINEKLFF

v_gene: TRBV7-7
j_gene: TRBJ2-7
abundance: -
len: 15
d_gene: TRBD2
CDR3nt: TGTGCCAGCAGCCCCTCTAGCGGGGGGATATACGAGCAGTACTTC
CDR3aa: CASSPSSGGIYEQYF

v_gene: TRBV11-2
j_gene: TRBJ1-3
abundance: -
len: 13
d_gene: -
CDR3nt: TGTGCCAGCAGTCAGGGACACGGAAACACCATATATTTT
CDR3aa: CASSQGHGNTIYF

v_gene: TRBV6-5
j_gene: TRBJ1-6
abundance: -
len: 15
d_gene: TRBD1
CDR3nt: TGTGCCAGCAGCTCAACTCGGACAGGGAATTCACCCCTCCACTTT
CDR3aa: CASSSTRTGNSPLHF

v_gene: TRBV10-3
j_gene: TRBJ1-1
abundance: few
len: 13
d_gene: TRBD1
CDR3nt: TGTGCCATCAGAGGACAGGGGAACACTGAAGCTTTCTTT
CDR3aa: CAIRGQGNTEAFF

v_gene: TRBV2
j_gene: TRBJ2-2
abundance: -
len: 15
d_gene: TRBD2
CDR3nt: TGTGCCAGCAAGCTAGCGGGAGGGAACACTGGGGAGCTGTTTTTT
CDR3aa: CASKLAGGNTGELFF

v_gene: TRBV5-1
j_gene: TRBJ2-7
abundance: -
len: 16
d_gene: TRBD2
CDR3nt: TGCGCCAGCAGCTTCGGAGCGGGGGAACCTACCTACGAGCAGTACTTC
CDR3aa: CASSFGAGEPTYEQYF

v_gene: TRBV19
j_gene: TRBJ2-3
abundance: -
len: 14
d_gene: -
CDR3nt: TGTGCCAGTAGTATCAGGACTAGCACAGATACGCAGTATTTT
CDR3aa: CASSIRTSTDTQYF

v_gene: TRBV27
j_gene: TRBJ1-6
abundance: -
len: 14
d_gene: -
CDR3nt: TGTGCCAGCAGTCAGGGGTGGTATAATTCACCCCTCCACTTT
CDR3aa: CASSQGWYNSPLHF

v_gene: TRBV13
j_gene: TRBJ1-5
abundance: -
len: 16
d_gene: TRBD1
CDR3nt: TGTGCCAGCAGCTTAGGCAACAGGGGGAGAAATCAGCCCCAGCATTTT
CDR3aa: CASSLGNRGRNQPQHF

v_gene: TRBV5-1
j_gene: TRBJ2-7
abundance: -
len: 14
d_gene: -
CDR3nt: TGCGCCAGCACCCGGACAGCGAGCTCCTACGAGCAGTACTTC
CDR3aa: CASTRTASSYEQYF

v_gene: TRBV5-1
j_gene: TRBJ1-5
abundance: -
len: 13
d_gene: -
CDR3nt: TGCGCCAGCAGCCCAGGTTTCGATCAGCCCCAGCATTTT
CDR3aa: CASSPGFDQPQHF

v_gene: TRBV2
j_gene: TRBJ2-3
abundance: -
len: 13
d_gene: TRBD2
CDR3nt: TGTGCCAGCAGAAGGACTAGCGGGGGTGTGCAGTATTTT
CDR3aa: CASRRTSGGVQYF

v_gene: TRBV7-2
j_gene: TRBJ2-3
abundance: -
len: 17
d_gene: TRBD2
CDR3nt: TGTGCCAGCAGCTGGGCGGGAGGGCCCGATAGCACAGATACGCAGTATTTT
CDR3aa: CASSWAGGPDSTDTQYF

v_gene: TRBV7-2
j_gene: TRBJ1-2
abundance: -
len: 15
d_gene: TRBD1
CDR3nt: TGTGCCAGCAGCGGGAGTAGGGCAGGGGGTTATGGCTACACCTTC
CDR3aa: CASSGSRAGGYGYTF

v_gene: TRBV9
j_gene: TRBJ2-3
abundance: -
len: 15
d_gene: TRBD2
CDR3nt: TGTGCCAGCAGCGTAGGGGCTAGCGGGCTAGATACGCAGTATTTT
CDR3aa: CASSVGASGLDTQYF

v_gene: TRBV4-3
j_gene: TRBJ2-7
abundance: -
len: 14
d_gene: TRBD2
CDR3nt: TGCGCCAGCAGCCCCCGGACTAGCGCCTACGAGCAGTACTTC
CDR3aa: CASSPRTSAYEQYF

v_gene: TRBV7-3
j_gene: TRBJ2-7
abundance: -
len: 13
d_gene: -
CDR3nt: TGTGCCAGCAGCTTAAATTTGGGGGGCGAGCAGTACTTC
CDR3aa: CASSLNLGGEQYF

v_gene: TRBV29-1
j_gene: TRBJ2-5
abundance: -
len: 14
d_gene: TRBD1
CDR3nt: TGCAGCGTACACGACAGGGGCGGGGTAGAGACCCAGTACTTC
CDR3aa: CSVHDRGGVETQYF

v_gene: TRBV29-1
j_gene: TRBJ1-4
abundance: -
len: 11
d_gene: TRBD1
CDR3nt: TGCAGAGACAGGGATAATGAAAAACTGTTTTTT
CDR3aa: CRDRDNEKLFF

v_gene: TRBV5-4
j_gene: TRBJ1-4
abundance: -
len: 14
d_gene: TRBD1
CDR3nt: TGTGCCAGCAGCTTATCAGGGGGTAGCGAAAAACTGTTTTTT
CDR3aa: CASSLSGGSEKLFF

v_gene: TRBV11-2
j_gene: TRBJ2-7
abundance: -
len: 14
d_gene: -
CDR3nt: TGTGCCAGCAGCTTAGAAGCTCTACCCTACGAGCAGTACTTC
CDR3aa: CASSLEALPYEQYF

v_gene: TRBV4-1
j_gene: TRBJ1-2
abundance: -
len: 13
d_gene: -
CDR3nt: TGCGCCAGCAGCCAAGACAGGGACTATGGCTACACCTTC
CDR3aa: CASSQDRDYGYTF

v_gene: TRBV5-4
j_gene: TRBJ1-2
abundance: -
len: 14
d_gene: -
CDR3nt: TGTGCCAGCAGCTTGGAGCAGGGAAACTATGGCTACACCTTC
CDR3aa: CASSLEQGNYGYTF

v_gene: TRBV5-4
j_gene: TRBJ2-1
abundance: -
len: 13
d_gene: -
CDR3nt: TGTGCCAGCAGCTTGGCCGGGATCGTTGAGCAGTTCTTC
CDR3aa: CASSLAGIVEQFF

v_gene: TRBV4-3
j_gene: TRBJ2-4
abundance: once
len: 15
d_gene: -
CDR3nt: TGCGCCAGCAGCCAAGGGACCCTGACAGTGAACATTCAGTACTTC
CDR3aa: CASSQGTLTVNIQYF

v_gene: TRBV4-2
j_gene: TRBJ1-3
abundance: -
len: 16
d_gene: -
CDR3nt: TGTGCCAGCAGCCAAGCGAGGAAGAGCTCTGGAAACACCATATATTTT
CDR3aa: CASSQARKSSGNTIYF

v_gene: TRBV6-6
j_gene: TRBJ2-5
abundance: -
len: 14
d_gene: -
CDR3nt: TGTGCCAGCATCGAGAGGACAAACCAAGAGACCCAGTACTTC
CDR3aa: CASIERTNQETQYF

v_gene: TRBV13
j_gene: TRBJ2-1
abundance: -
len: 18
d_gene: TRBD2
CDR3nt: TGTGCCAGCAGCGAGTTCCTAGCGGGGGCCCTCACCTACAATGAGCAGTTCTTC
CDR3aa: CASSEFLAGALTYNEQFF

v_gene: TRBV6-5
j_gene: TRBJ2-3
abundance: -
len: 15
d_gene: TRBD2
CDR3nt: TGTGCCAGCAGTCCCGGGACTAGCGGTACAGATACGCAGTATTTT
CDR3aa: CASSPGTSGTDTQYF

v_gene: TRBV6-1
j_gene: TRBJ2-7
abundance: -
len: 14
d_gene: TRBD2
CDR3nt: TGTGCCAGCTCGACCGGGACTAGCGGCTACGAGCAGTACTTC
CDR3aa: CASSTGTSGYEQYF

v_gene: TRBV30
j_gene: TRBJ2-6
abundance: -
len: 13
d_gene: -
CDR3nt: TGTGCCTGGAGTGTGGGCCAGGGGAACGTCCTGACTTTC
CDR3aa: CAWSVGQGNVLTF

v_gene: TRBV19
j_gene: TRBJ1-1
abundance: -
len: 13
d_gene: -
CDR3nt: TGTGCCAGTCGGGGGACCGTGAACACTGAAGCTTTCTTT
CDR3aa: CASRGTVNTEAFF

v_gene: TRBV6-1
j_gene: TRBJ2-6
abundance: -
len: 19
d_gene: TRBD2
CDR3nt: TGTGCCAGCAGTGGGACTAGCGGGGACCCTTTCTCTGGGGCCAACGTCCTGACTTTC
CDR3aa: CASSGTSGDPFSGANVLTF

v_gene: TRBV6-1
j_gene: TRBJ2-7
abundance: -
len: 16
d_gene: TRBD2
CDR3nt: TGTGCCAGCAGTGGGGCTAGCGGGACCGAGCATGGCGAGCAGTACTTC
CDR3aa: CASSGASGTEHGEQYF

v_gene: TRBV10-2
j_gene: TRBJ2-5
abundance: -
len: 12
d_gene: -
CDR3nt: TGCGCCAGTTGGACAGCACAAGAGACCCAGTACTTC
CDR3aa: CASWTAQETQYF

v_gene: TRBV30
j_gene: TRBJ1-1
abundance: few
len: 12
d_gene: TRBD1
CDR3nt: TGTGCCTGGAGCCCGGGACAGGGGGAAGCTTTCTTT
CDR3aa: CAWSPGQGEAFF